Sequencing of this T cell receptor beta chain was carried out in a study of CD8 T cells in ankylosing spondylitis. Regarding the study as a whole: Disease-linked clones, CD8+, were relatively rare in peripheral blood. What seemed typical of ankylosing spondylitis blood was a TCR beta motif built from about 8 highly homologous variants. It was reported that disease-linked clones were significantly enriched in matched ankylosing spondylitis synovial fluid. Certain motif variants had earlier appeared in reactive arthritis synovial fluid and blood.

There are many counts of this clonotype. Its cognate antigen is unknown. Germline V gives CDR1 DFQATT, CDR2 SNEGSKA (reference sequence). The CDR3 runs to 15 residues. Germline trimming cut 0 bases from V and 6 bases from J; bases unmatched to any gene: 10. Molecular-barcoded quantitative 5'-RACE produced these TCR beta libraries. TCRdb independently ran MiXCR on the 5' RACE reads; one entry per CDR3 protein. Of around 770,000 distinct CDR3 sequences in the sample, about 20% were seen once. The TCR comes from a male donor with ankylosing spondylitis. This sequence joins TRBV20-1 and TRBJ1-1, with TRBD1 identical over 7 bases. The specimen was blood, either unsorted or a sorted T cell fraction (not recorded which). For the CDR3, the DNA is TGCAGTGCTAGAGATCAAGGGGGCTCCGGCGCTGAAGCTTTCTTT. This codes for CSARDQGGSGAEAFF.